This passage covers 25 T cell receptor beta chains from one sample sequenced in a study of cytomegalovirus exposure and HLA in healthy donors. The primer mix had 60 Vbeta and 13 Jbeta primers. Repertoires were generated with immunoSEQ multiplex PCR, while TCRdb's copy carries only in-frame clones and drops some. This sample has around 78,000 clones, with around 85% found just once. Sequenced: PBMCs. The receptor set was obtained from a woman in her forties or fifties in good health and CMV-seronegative.

The V gene is TRBV5-1, the J gene TRBJ2-2, with 7 bases that match TRBD1. This CDR3 has 16 residues. The germline gives CDR1 SGHRS, CDR2 YFSETQ. The J segment lost 6 bases and the V segment lost 4 bases, leaving 12 bases of the junction unmatched. The CDR3 nucleotides read TGCGCCAGCAGCCCCGGTCAGGGGGTCTACGCCGGGGAGCTGTTTTTT. As protein: CASSPGQGVYAGELFF.

The V call is TRBV5-1, the J call TRBJ1-1, with TRBD1 as a possible D gene (6 bases). Trimming left V 1 base short and J 4 bases short, with 17 bases between. The germline V gene has CDR1 SGHRS and CDR2 YFSETQ. The CDR3 is made up of 16 amino acids. As DNA, the CDR3 is TGCGCCAGCAGCTTGCCTTTAGTAGGGGGGGCCACTGAAGCTTTCTTT. Translating it yields CASSLPLVGGATEAFF.

V and J are TRBV18 and TRBJ1-1; a weak D match, TRBD1 (6 bases). The CDR3 has 14 residues. Trimming cost V 1 base and J 5 bases, with 11 bases left between them. In germline, CDR1 is KGHSH, CDR2 LQKENI. CDR3 sequence reads: CASSPRYRETEAFF. CDR3 nucleotide sequence: TGTGCCAGCTCACCACGTTACAGGGAAACTGAAGCTTTCTTT.

This chain joins TRBV14 and TRBJ1-2; the match to TRBD1 covers 8 bases. This CDR3 region has 19 residues. V was pared by 0 bases and J by 1 base, with 13 bases of the junction left unmatched. Germline CDR1 reads SGHDN; CDR2 reads FVKESK. CDR3 bases: TGTGCCAGCAGCCAAGAACCCTACAGGGGGATACAATTTAACTATGGCTACACCTTC. Protein product: CASSQEPYRGIQFNYGYTF.

The chain employs TRBV29-1 and TRBJ2-5, with 7 bases matching TRBD2. From germline, CDR1 is SQVTM and CDR2 ANQGSEA. The CDR3 has 11 amino acids. V was pared by 7 bases and J by 5 bases, with 4 bases of the junction left unmatched. The CDR3: CSGGGSETQYF. The CDR3 DNA sequence: TGCAGCGGGGGGGGTTCGGAGACCCAGTACTTC. The whole variable domain, remainder taken from reference TRBV29-1 and TRBJ2-5, is SAVISQKPSRDICQRGTSLTIQCQVDSQVTMMFWYRQQPGQSLTLIATANQGSEATYESGFVIDKFPISRPNLTFSTLTVSNMSPEDSSIYLCSGGGSETQYFGPGTRLLVL.

The chain links TRBV4-2 to TRBJ1-2, with a tentative D call TRBD1 (5 bases). Germline CDR1 and CDR2: LGHNA and YNFKEQ. V shed 0 bases and J shed 1 base, with 12 bases lying between them. CDR3 size: 16 residues. The CDR3: CASSQEMTGDNYGYTF. The CDR3 DNA sequence: TGTGCCAGCAGCCAAGAAATGACGGGGGATAACTATGGCTACACCTTC.

The chain couples TRBV30 to TRBJ2-2; D might be TRBD2 (6 bases). Deletions cut 0 bases from V and 3 bases from J, with 8 bases between. The CDR3 is 14 residues long. Germline V gives CDR1 GTSNPN, CDR2 SVGIG (reference sequence). Written as DNA, the CDR3 is TGTGCCTGGAGTGTACAGCGGGACACCGGGGAGCTGTTTTTT. It encodes CAWSVQRDTGELFF.

V is TRBV5-1 and J is TRBJ2-7; 8 bases agree with TRBD2. Germline-derived CDR1 and CDR2 are SGHRS and YFSETQ. V dropped 4 bases and J dropped 7; count of bases not matched to a gene: 7. This CDR3 is 13 amino acids long. In DNA, the CDR3 is TGCGCCAGCAGCCGTAGCGGGGTTGAGGAGCAGTACGTC. Translation gives CASSRSGVEEQYV.

The chain links TRBV5-6 to TRBJ1-1, with TRBD1 matching 7 bases. The CDR3 sequence is 16 residues long. V lost 2 bases and J lost 1; bases outside the gene matches: 8. The germline V gene has CDR1 SGHDT and CDR2 YYEEEE. In nucleotides, the CDR3 is TGTGCCAGCAGCTTTTGGAACAGGGGTACGAACACTGAAGCTTTCTTT. Translating it yields CASSFWNRGTNTEAFF.

V gene TRBV19 combines with J gene TRBJ1-4; unclear D gene. V lost 4 bases, J lost 0 bases, and 6 bases lay in between. This CDR3 has 14 residues. CDR1 is LNHDA and CDR2 is SQIVND in the germline V gene (reference sequence). CDR3 sequence (DNA): TGTGCCAGTAGTAAAACGGCAACTAATGAAAAACTGTTTTTT. It yields the protein CASSKTATNEKLFF.

This clone was counted once. J is TRBJ2-2 and V is TRBV28; 7 bases are shared with TRBD1. Trimming took 10 bases from V and 5 from J; bases not matched to a gene: 31. Germline V gene lookup returns CDR1 MDHEN and CDR2 SYDVKM. The CDR3 totals 21 residues. CDR3 protein: CANTVAERLTLQGSFTGELFF. The CDR3 nucleotides read TGTGCCAACACAGTGGCAGAGCGGCTCACACTACAGGGGTCGTTTACCGGGGAGCTGTTTTTT.

The V call is TRBV20-1, the J call TRBJ2-1; D is unresolved. This CDR3 region has 11 residues. Germline V gene data show CDR1 as DFQATT and CDR2 as SNEGSKA (reference sequence). Trimming cost V 3 bases and J 5 bases, with 5 bases left between them. In DNA form, the CDR3 reads TGCAGTGCTAGCCTAGACAATGAGCAGTTCTTC. This codes for CSASLDNEQFF.

The chain combines TRBV4-2 with TRBJ2-7; 9 nucleotides align to TRBD2. This CDR3 region has 15 residues. From germline, CDR1 is LGHNA and CDR2 YNFKEQ. J was trimmed by 4 bases and V by 5 bases; bases with no gene match: 9. The CDR3 reads CASSETASGIYEQYF. For the CDR3, the DNA is TGTGCCAGCAGCGAGACGGCTAGCGGGATTTACGAGCAGTACTTC.

The V call is TRBV9, the J call TRBJ2-2; possible D gene TRBD2, 5 bases. CDR3 length equals 18 residues. V lost 4 bases and J 1 base, leaving 20 bases between the germline ends. The germline gives CDR1 SGDLS, CDR2 YYNGEE. The CDR3 nucleotides read TGTGCCAGCAGCCTCCCAGTAGAGAGCGCGGGGAACACCGGGGAGCTGTTTTTT. Amino acids: CASSLPVESAGNTGELFF. Supplemented by reference TRBV9 and TRBJ2-2, the full variable domain reads DSGVTQTPKHLITATGQRVTLRCSPRSGDLSVYWYQQSLDQGLQFLIQYYNGEERAKGNILERFSAQQFPDLHSELNLSSLELGDSALYFCASSLPVESAGNTGELFFGEGSRLTVL.

This chain joins TRBV5-5 and TRBJ2-2; TRBD1 agrees at 8 bases. Germline V gene lookup returns CDR1 SGHKS and CDR2 YYEKEE (reference sequence). CDR3 size: 15 residues. V trimming: 4 bases; J trimming: 4 bases; junction bases outside the gene matches: 6. CDR3 sequence: CASSMGQEITGELFF. In DNA, the CDR3 is TGTGCCAGCAGCATGGGACAGGAGATCACCGGGGAGCTGTTTTTT.

This clone appeared once. The same CDR3 is also encoded by other DNA sequences in this sample. The chain has TRBV5-1 and TRBJ2-7; 11 bases agree with TRBD2. Germline CDR1 is SGHRS and CDR2 is YFSETQ. V lost 3 bases and J lost 4; bases outside the gene matches: 3. This CDR3 region has 14 residues. CDR3 amino acids: CASSSGTSGYEQYF. CDR3 sequence (DNA): TGCGCCAGCAGCTCCGGGACTAGCGGATACGAGCAGTACTTC.

V gene TRBV30 combines with J gene TRBJ1-6; a possible D gene is TRBD1 (6 bases). The V gene's germline CDR1 is GTSNPN and CDR2 SVGIG (reference sequence). V lost 4 bases and J 9 bases, leaving 13 bases between the germline ends. The CDR3 spans 13 residues. CDR3 nucleotide sequence: TGTGCCTGGACCGGACAGTCTGGTTCACCCCTCCACTTT. Translated: CAWTGQSGSPLHF.

The rearrangement joins TRBV9 to TRBJ1-2; 12 bases are a match to TRBD1. This CDR3 contains 16 residues. V trimming: 3 bases; J trimming: 3 bases; junction bases outside the gene matches: 6. Germline V lookup: CDR1 SGDLS, CDR2 YYNGEE. CDR3 sequence reads: CASSALGTGGDYGYTF. The CDR3 coding sequence is TGTGCCAGCAGCGCCCTCGGGACAGGGGGCGACTATGGCTACACCTTC.

The table lists this clone with a few counts. The chain links TRBV19 to TRBJ1-4, with D hard to call. V was clipped by 0 bases and J by 3 bases, with 8 bases between them. The CDR3 length is 15 residues. Germline CDR1 LNHDA, CDR2 SQIVND (reference sequence). CDR3 nucleotide sequence: TGTGCCAGTAGTATAGAAGGCAGGTCTAATGAAAAACTGTTTTTT. Translated, it gives CASSIEGRSNEKLFF.

The genes are TRBV27 and TRBJ2-7; D is possibly TRBD2 (6 bases). Germline CDR1 is MNHEY and CDR2 is SMNVEV (reference sequence). V lost 6 bases and J lost 4, with 7 bases in between. The CDR3 loop spans 11 amino acids. CDR3 in amino acids: CASRGGYEQYF. CDR3 in DNA: TGTGCCAGCAGGGGGGGTTACGAGCAGTACTTC.

The rearrangement joins TRBV7-9 to TRBJ2-1; D not resolved. V was cut by 3 bases and J by 9 bases, with 12 bases left in between. From germline, CDR1 is SEHNR and CDR2 FQNEAQ (reference sequence). The CDR3 extends over 13 amino acids. In DNA, the CDR3 is TGTGCCAGCAGCTTCAGGATTGATCTTGAGCAGTTCTTC. Its protein product is CASSFRIDLEQFF.

The rearrangement uses TRBV21-1 and TRBJ2-5; the D call in the table, TRBD1, was not verified against the DNA. TRBV21-1 is marked as a pseudogene. CDR3 length: 21 amino acids. In DNA, the CDR3 is TGTGCCAGCAGCAAAGCGCTTTCAGGCCAGGGGAGCCTACTAAGCCAAGAGACCCAGTACTTC. Residues: CASSKALSGQGSLLSQETQYF.

This chain links TRBV27 with TRBJ2-1; 7 bases align to TRBD2. This CDR3 comprises 16 residues. CDR1 MNHEY and CDR2 SMNVEV come from the germline V gene (reference sequence). Trimming cost V 6 bases and J 0 bases; bases outside gene matches: 8. Written as DNA, the CDR3 is TGTGCCAGCAGCGAAGCGGGACTGAGCTCCTACAATGAGCAGTTCTTC. Translated, it gives CASSEAGLSSYNEQFF.

The CDR3 region is CASSFRTSGIAKETQYF. CDR3 bases: TGTGCCAGCAGCTTTCGGACTAGCGGGATAGCTAAGGAGACCCAGTACTTC. The chain employs TRBV7-2 and TRBJ2-5; 12 nucleotides line up with TRBD2. The CDR3 length is 17 residues. J was trimmed by 5 bases and V by 3 bases; bases with no gene match: 10. Germline-derived CDR1 and CDR2 are SGHTA and FQGNSA. The whole variable domain, filled in from reference TRBV7-2 and TRBJ2-5, reads GAGVSQSPSNKVTEKGKDVELRCDPISGHTALYWYRQSLGQGLEFLIYFQGNSAPDKSGLPSDRFSAERTGGSVSTLTIQRTQQEDSAVYLCASSFRTSGIAKETQYFGPGTRLLVL.

The V call is TRBV15, the J call TRBJ1-5; D may be TRBD1 (5 bases). The CDR3 extends over 17 amino acids. From germline, CDR1 is LNHNV and CDR2 YYDKDF (reference sequence). V was trimmed by 0 bases and J by 0 bases, leaving 12 bases between them. In DNA form, the CDR3 reads TGTGCCACCAGCAGAGAACGACAGTGGGTTAGCAATCAGCCCCAGCATTTT. Translating gives CATSRERQWVSNQPQHF.